Listed here is a single TCR beta chain. The antigen is undetermined. TCRdb fed the reads into MiXCR, producing one record per CDR3 protein. Of just under 550,000 distinct CDR3 sequences in the sample, around 27% are singletons; the top ten hold roughly an eighth. These data originate in a study of T cell repertoires in cytomegalovirus infection. Across the whole study: Matching HLA type, along with CMV infection, was indicated by public TCR beta signatures. Findings of the study overall: Across the ex vivo response, the dominant clonotypes were HLA-C-restricted CMV-specific TCR beta clonotypes.

V shed 1 base and J shed 1 base, with 10 bases lying between them. The CDR3 contains 14 residues. Germline-derived CDR1 and CDR2 are DFQATT and SNEGSKA (reference sequence). This sequence joins TRBV20-1 and TRBJ1-2; D unresolved. This receptor was taken from a human donor in good health (CMV status not recorded). Some clones in this sample may be carry-over from other donors' samples. The sequencing sample was made of PBMCs. The CDR3 region has the DNA TGCAGTGCTAGAGTTTCGGCAGTTAACTATGGCTACACCTTC. Translation: CSARVSAVNYGYTF.